A selection of T cell receptor beta chains follows, all from one sample in a study of tumor-infiltrating lymphocytes in localized non-small cell lung cancer. Clones were read by immunoSEQ multiplex PCR, and TCRdb kept only the in-frame ones, dropping some. The table has approximately 13,000 clones, around 75% seen once; the top ten hold about 4%. Sample: lung tumor tissue. These receptors all stem from a human donor with non-small cell lung cancer. Both conserved end residues are part of each CDR3. The D gene is left open where the match is weak. Size is omitted from some rows. Given values are once, few, many or a class for expanded clones.

D	V	J	length	size	DNA	CDR3
.	TRBV28	TRBJ1-1	12	few	TGTGCCAGCAGTCCACAGGGAACTGAAGCTTTCTTT	CASSPQGTEAFF
.	TRBV5-5	TRBJ1-5	14	.	TGTGCCAGCAGACAGGATTATAGCAATCAGCCCCAGCATTTT	CASRQDYSNQPQHF
.	TRBV14	TRBJ2-6	16	.	TGTGCCAGCAGCCGACCAAGACTAGGAGGGGCCAACGTCCTGACTTTC	CASSRPRLGGANVLTF
.	TRBV27	TRBJ1-5	13	once	TGTGCCAGCAGTTTTGACAGCAATCAGCCCCAGCATTTT	CASSFDSNQPQHF
.	TRBV7-2	TRBJ1-1	13	.	TGCGCCAGCCGCCTAGGACAGAACACTGAAGCTTTCTTT	CASRLGQNTEAFF
TRBD1	TRBV6-5	TRBJ1-1	14	.	TGTGCCAGCAGTAGACAGGGCACGAACACTGAAGCTTTCTTT	CASSRQGTNTEAFF
.	TRBV28	TRBJ1-2	13	few	TGTGCCAGCACCCCGAGGGGGAACTATGGCTACACCTTC	CASTPRGNYGYTF
.	TRBV19	TRBJ1-2	16	.	TGTGCCAGTAGTTCTAATAAGGGGACACGGAACTATGGCTACACCTTC	CASSSNKGTRNYGYTF
TRBD1	TRBV28	TRBJ1-1	16	once	TGTGCCAGCAGTTCAACGGACAGGGGTTCGAACACTGAAGCTTTCTTT	CASSSTDRGSNTEAFF
TRBD2	TRBV9	TRBJ2-1	17	.	TGTGCCAGCAGCGTAGGCGATACTAGCGGGAGTTGGGATGAGCAGTTCTTC	CASSVGDTSGSWDEQFF
.	TRBV29-1	TRBJ1-4	12	.	TGCAGCGTTAAACAGGGCGGGGAAAAACTGTTTTTT	CSVKQGGEKLFF
TRBD1	TRBV7-2	TRBJ1-5	15	.	TGTGCCAGCAGCCTAAGACAGGGAAGCAATCAGCCCCAGCATTTT	CASSLRQGSNQPQHF
TRBD2	TRBV5-4	TRBJ2-3	18	.	TGTGCCAGCAGCTTGTTGCGGGGGGGCCCAGGGAGCACAGATACGCAGTATTTT	CASSLLRGGPGSTDTQYF
.	TRBV7-8	TRBJ2-5	15	few	TGTGCCAGCAGCCCCCAAGGCCAGGGGCAAGAGACCCAGTACTTC	CASSPQGQGQETQYF
TRBD1	TRBV7-2	TRBJ1-2	14	few	TGTGCCAGCAGCTCCCGACAGGGTAGTAATGGCTACACCTTC	CASSSRQGSNGYTF
.	TRBV28	TRBJ1-1	17	.	TGTGCCAGCAGTTTAAACAGGGAGAGGTGGATGAACACTGAAGCTTTCTTT	CASSLNRERWMNTEAFF
.	TRBV2	TRBJ2-2	14	.	TGTGCCAGCAGTGAGTCCCCACGCACCGGGGAGCTGTTTTTT	CASSESPRTGELFF
TRBD2	TRBV5-8	TRBJ2-7	15	.	TGTGCCAGCAGCTCCCCGGGAGGGGAGGGCTACGAGCAGTACTTC	CASSSPGGEGYEQYF
.	TRBV19	TRBJ2-7	13	once	TGTGCCAGTGGGCCTCAAGGGGTCGGCGAGCAGTACTTC	CASGPQGVGEQYF
TRBD2	TRBV5-1	TRBJ2-2	15	once	TGCGCCAGCAGCTTGGAGGTTAGCGGGGGACGGGAGCTGTTTTTT	CASSLEVSGGRELFF
TRBD2	TRBV6-5	TRBJ2-5	14	.	TGTGCCAGCAGGCTGCAGACTAGCGCTGAGACCCAGTACTTC	CASRLQTSAETQYF
.	TRBV6-5	TRBJ1-1	15	.	TGTGCCAGCAGTTACTCGCCCCGGGTCCCGGCTGAAGCTTTCTTT	CASSYSPRVPAEAFF
.	TRBV30	TRBJ1-3	13	.	TGTGCCGGAGACGGTCCCTCTGGAAACACCATATATTTT	CAGDGPSGNTIYF
.	TRBV10-2	TRBJ1-1	12	.	TGCGCCAGCAGTACGGGGGACACTGAAGCTTTCTTT	CASSTGDTEAFF
TRBD2	TRBV27	TRBJ2-7	16	few	TGTGCCAGCAGTTTCGCAGCTAGCGGAAGCTCCTACGAGCAGTACTTC	CASSFAASGSSYEQYF
.	TRBV19	TRBJ2-7	12	.	TGTGCCAGTAGCTTCAAGGGCTACGAGCAGTACTTC	CASSFKGYEQYF
.	TRBV5-6	TRBJ2-1	14	.	TGTGCCAGCACCCTTCGGGGCTCCTACAATGAGCAGTTCTTC	CASTLRGSYNEQFF
.	TRBV4-3	TRBJ1-3	17	.	TGCGCCAGCAGCCAAGGCGGAGGGGGAAACGCAGGAAACACCATATATTTT	CASSQGGGGNAGNTIYF
TRBD2	TRBV19	TRBJ2-7	18	.	TGTGCCAGTAGTATGGACTACGGGGCTAGCGGGAGACTCTACGAGCAGTACTTC	CASSMDYGASGRLYEQYF
.	TRBV5-1	TRBJ1-6	10	.	TGCGCCAGCACAAGCCCCTCCCTCCACTTT	CASTSPSLHF
TRBD2	TRBV5-1	TRBJ2-7	18	few	TGCGCCAGCAGCTTGGCCTCAGTTACTAGCGGCGTCCCCTACGAGCAGTACTTC	CASSLASVTSGVPYEQYF
.	TRBV25-1	TRBJ1-6	13	.	TGTGCCAGCAGTGAATTATGGGATTCACCCCTCCACTTT	CASSELWDSPLHF
TRBD2	TRBV7-3	TRBJ2-3	17	.	TGTGCCAGCAGCTTAACGGGACTAGCGGGACTCACAGATACGCAGTATTTT	CASSLTGLAGLTDTQYF
.	TRBV7-8	TRBJ1-1	14	.	TGTGCCAGCAGCTCGCGGGGGATGAACACTGAAGCTTTCTTT	CASSSRGMNTEAFF
.	TRBV7-9	TRBJ1-1	13	.	TGTGCCAGCAGCGGCAGTGAGAACACTGAAGCTTTCTTT	CASSGSENTEAFF
TRBD1	TRBV18	TRBJ2-5	15	.	TGTGCCAGCTCGCCCGGACAGGGAGAGGGTGAGACCCAGTACTTC	CASSPGQGEGETQYF
TRBD1	TRBV5-5	TRBJ1-2	14	few	TGTGCCAGCAGCTTGGCCGGACAGGCCTATGGCTACACCTTC	CASSLAGQAYGYTF
.	TRBV25-1	TRBJ2-1	16	once	TGTGCCAGCAGTGAGGGTAGCGGTAGCTCCTACAATGAGCAGTTCTTC	CASSEGSGSSYNEQFF
.	TRBV14	TRBJ2-1	14	.	TGTGCCAGCAGCCAAGATCTGAGGGGTCAAGAGCAGTTCTTC	CASSQDLRGQEQFF
.	TRBV28	TRBJ1-1	15	.	TGTGCCAGCAGAGAGGGGCTGAGGATGAACACTGAAGCTTTCTTT	CASREGLRMNTEAFF
.	TRBV18	TRBJ1-1	12	.	TGTGCCAGCTCACCATGGACCACTGAAGCTTTCTTT	CASSPWTTEAFF
TRBD1	TRBV27	TRBJ2-5	15	.	TGTGCCAGCAGTTTAAGCAGACAGGGCCAAGAGACCCAGTACTTC	CASSLSRQGQETQYF